The clone carrying this TCR beta chain has only a few counts. The sample belongs to a study of blood T cell repertoires in COVID-19. Study overall: Samples came from the United States, Italy and Spain, spanning acute and convalescent COVID-19.

Trimming took 4 bases from V and 11 from J; bases not matched to a gene: 10. Germline V CDR1 and CDR2: LGHDT, YNNKEL (reference sequence). The CDR3 has 13 residues. Profiling relied on immunoSEQ multiplex PCR, and the TCRdb table lists in-frame clones only, not all of them. Here the sample spans 200,000 to 300,000 clones, roughly 76% being singletons. Material: peripheral blood. The chain employs TRBV3-1 (or the pseudogene TRBV3-2) and TRBJ1-1; 7 bases align to TRBD1. The receptor comes from a woman aged 80 or over with COVID-19, enrolled during active disease. Written as DNA, the CDR3 is TGTGCCAGCAGCCGGGAGGCCAGGGGGTATGCTTTCTTT. It translates to CASSREARGYAFF.